This entry describes one T cell receptor (beta chain). The data are from a study of control samples from healthy donors and cancer patients. The V end was cut by 1 base, the J end by 5 bases, with 9 bases between. The CDR3 is 13 amino acids. Germline loops: CDR1 SNHLY, CDR2 FYNNEI. TCRdb keeps only in-frame clones here, not all; method: immunoSEQ multiplex PCR. The ten top clones account for approximately 2.2%, within a sample of approximately 190,000 clones. Sequencing was performed on blood. The rearrangement joins TRBV2 to TRBJ2-7; D not resolved. The TCR originated in a woman aged 30 to 39 in good health. For the CDR3, the DNA is TGTGCCAGCAGTGAAGGAGGAGCTAACGAGCAGTACTTC. It translates to CASSEGGANEQYF.